The 18 T cell receptor beta chains below were found in one sample sequenced in a study of cytomegalovirus exposure and HLA in healthy donors. Clones were sequenced by immunoSEQ multiplex PCR, and TCRdb holds only the in-frame ones, with some missing. The data contain over 200,000 clones, 90% of them singletons. Sequencing was performed on PBMCs. These receptors were taken from a woman in her late teens or twenties in good health and CMV-seronegative.

CDR3 sequence (DNA): TGTGCCAGCAGCAACCGGGACAGCAATTCACCCCTCCACTTT. This gives the protein CASSNRDSNSPLHF. This chain uses TRBV7-9 with TRBJ1-6; 7 bases are shared with TRBD1. CDR1 SEHNR and CDR2 FQNEAQ come from the germline V gene (reference sequence). CDR3 size: 14 residues. The V segment lost 5 bases and the J segment 7 bases; nucleotides outside the gene matches: 5.

V usage is TRBV27 and J usage is TRBJ2-1; D possibly corresponds to TRBD1 (6 bases). V was cut by 5 bases and J by 5 bases, with 16 bases left in between. The CDR3 has 15 residues. CDR1 and CDR2 from the germline V gene are MNHEY and SMNVEV (reference sequence). The CDR3 reads CASSTWGTINNEQFF. In nucleotides, the CDR3 is TGTGCCAGCAGTACATGGGGGACAATCAACAATGAGCAGTTCTTC.

The J gene is TRBJ2-7, the V gene TRBV6-1, with 7 bases aligning to TRBD1. Losses at the gene ends were 4 bases for V and 6 bases for J; bases not matched to a gene: 6. CDR1 and CDR2 from the germline V gene are MNHNS and SASEGT. The CDR3 covers 13 residues. CDR3 sequence: CASSARQGGEQYV. The CDR3 nucleotides read TGTGCCAGCAGTGCCCGACAGGGCGGCGAGCAGTACGTC.

V is TRBV19 and J is TRBJ1-5; 7 positions agree with TRBD1. Germline CDR1 is LNHDA and CDR2 is SQIVND (reference sequence). This CDR3 has 13 amino acids. The V gene end was trimmed by 7 bases and the J gene end by 2 bases; junction bases not matched to a gene: 2. The CDR3 DNA reads as TGTGCCAGTACCGGGACAGGCAATCAGCCCCAGCATTTT. This translates into CASTGTGNQPQHF.

This clone was counted a single time. The genes are TRBV19 and TRBJ2-7; the D gene is possibly TRBD1 (5 bases). There are 14 residues in the CDR3. V lost 8 bases and J lost 6, with 20 bases in between. Per the germline V gene, CDR1 is LNHDA and CDR2 is SQIVND (reference sequence). The CDR3 sequence is CASQMVGAGSEQYF. CDR3 coding DNA: TGTGCCAGTCAAATGGTAGGGGCTGGTAGCGAGCAGTACTTC.

This sequence joins TRBV25-1 and TRBJ2-6, with 11 bases identical to TRBD1. This CDR3 region has 17 residues. J was trimmed by 2 bases and V by 6 bases; bases with no gene match: 6. Germline-derived CDR1 and CDR2 are MGHDK and SYGVNS. The DNA for the CDR3 is TGTGCCAGCAGACCGGGACAGGGGGTTACTGGGGCCAACGTCCTGACTTTC. Encoded protein: CASRPGQGVTGANVLTF. Full variable domain (missing parts from reference TRBV25-1 and TRBJ2-6): EADIYQTPRYLVIGTGKKITLECSQTMGHDKMYWYQQDPGMELHLIHYSYGVNSTEKGDLSSESTVSRIRTEHFPLTLESARPSHTSQYLCASRPGQGVTGANVLTFGAGSRLTVL.

This chain joins TRBV2 and TRBJ1-5; no firm D call. CDR3 length: 15 amino acids. Germline CDR1 SNHLY, CDR2 FYNNEI. With 0 bases removed from V and 0 bases from J, the gap between germline ends came to 6 bases. The DNA of the CDR3 is TGTGCCAGCAGTGAAGCAAGCTATAGCAATCAGCCCCAGCATTTT. Its protein is CASSEASYSNQPQHF.

The J gene is TRBJ1-2, the V gene TRBV28; 7 bases line up with TRBD1. J was trimmed by 0 bases and V by 6 bases; bases with no gene match: 4. The CDR3 covers 14 residues. The germline V gene has CDR1 MDHEN and CDR2 SYDVKM. The CDR3 spells CASRPTGTNYGYTF. CDR3 coding DNA: TGTGCCAGCAGACCGACAGGGACTAACTATGGCTACACCTTC.

The chain is built from TRBV11-2 and TRBJ2-2; D is uncertain. CDR3 length: 13 residues. Germline loops: CDR1 SGHAT, CDR2 FQNNGV. V gave up 5 bases and J gave up 5 bases, with 9 bases separating them. CDR3 nucleotide sequence: TGTGCCAGCAGCCAGACCAGGACCGGGGAGCTGTTTTTT. It yields the protein CASSQTRTGELFF.

J is TRBJ2-5 and V is TRBV6-1; 9 bases are a match to TRBD2. The CDR3 length is 17 residues. After removal of 3 bases from V and 1 base from J, the junction contained 9 bases not matched to a gene. Per the germline V gene, CDR1 is MNHNS and CDR2 is SASEGT. The CDR3 reads CASSEAASGGPQETQYF. CDR3 in DNA: TGTGCCAGCAGTGAGGCGGCCAGCGGGGGGCCCCAAGAGACCCAGTACTTC.

The chain carries TRBV6-4 and TRBJ2-3; possibly TRBD2 for D (6 bases). Germline V CDR1 and CDR2: MRHNA, SNTAGT. This CDR3 is 15 amino acids long. The V gene lost 3 bases and the J gene lost 1 base, with 11 bases spanning the gap. CDR3 region: CASSEAGGGTDTQYF. The CDR3 nucleotides read TGTGCCAGCAGTGAAGCCGGCGGGGGCACAGATACGCAGTATTTT.

In this sample, this clone turned up once. The V and J genes are TRBV7-2 and TRBJ1-2, with D tentatively TRBD1 (5 bases). The CDR3 consists of 17 residues. The germline V gene has CDR1 SGHTA and CDR2 FQGNSA. Trimming pared 2 bases from V and 0 bases from J, leaving 16 bases between. Here the CDR3 reads CASSLLVDPTANYGYTF. CDR3 nucleotide sequence: TGTGCCAGCAGCTTATTAGTCGATCCGACAGCTAACTATGGCTACACCTTC.

The J gene is TRBJ1-2, the V gene TRBV27, with 9 bases aligning to TRBD1. CDR1 and CDR2 from the germline V gene are MNHEY and SMNVEV (reference sequence). The junction had 19 bases not matched to a gene; V was cut back by 7 bases and J by 4 bases. The CDR3 sequence is 18 residues long. The CDR3 DNA sequence: TGTGCCAGCAATCCGAGGGGGACAGGGTCTTCTTTGGGCTATGGCTACACCTTC. Translated: CASNPRGTGSSLGYGYTF.

CDR3 nucleotide sequence: TGTGCCAGCAGCTTGGTTGGGGGGGGAGACGGCTACACCTTC. Translating gives CASSLVGGGDGYTF. The gene calls are TRBV5-4 and TRBJ1-2; TRBD1 might be the D (5 bases). Germline CDR1 SGHNT, CDR2 YYREEE (reference sequence). CDR3 length: 14 amino acids. V shed 0 bases and J shed 8 bases, with 14 bases lying between them.

The rearrangement uses TRBV27 and TRBJ2-2; possibly TRBD1 for D (5 bases). The V end lost 2 bases, the J end lost 0 bases, and 13 bases lay between the germline ends. Germline V gene sequence: CDR1 MNHEY, CDR2 SMNVEV (reference sequence). This CDR3 region has 17 residues. CDR3 region: CASSLIFGQTNTGELFF. CDR3 nucleotide sequence: TGTGCCAGCAGTTTAATTTTTGGACAAACGAACACCGGGGAGCTGTTTTTT.

The genes are TRBV7-8 and TRBJ1-6, with D possibly matching TRBD1 (5 bases). This CDR3 comprises 19 residues. Per the germline V gene, CDR1 is SGHVS and CDR2 is FQNEAQ. Trimming took off 5 bases at V and 0 bases at J, with 20 bases between the two ends. CDR3 sequence reads: CASSHQQDLLSSYNSPLHF. CDR3 sequence (DNA): TGTGCCAGCAGCCATCAACAGGACCTTTTAAGCTCCTATAATTCACCCCTCCACTTT.

This clone was observed a few times. The chain couples TRBV10-3 to TRBJ2-7; 11 bases map to TRBD1. The CDR3 contains 16 residues. From germline, CDR1 is ENHRY and CDR2 SYGVKD. V was pared by 4 bases and J by 3 bases, with 8 bases of the junction left unmatched. CDR3 in DNA: TGTGCCATCAGTGCTAGTTCCGGGACAGGGGGCTACGAGCAGTACTTC. It codes for CAISASSGTGGYEQYF.

The V gene is TRBV14, the J gene TRBJ1-1, with D maybe TRBD1 (5 bases). CDR3 size: 12 residues. Germline CDR1 and CDR2: SGHDN and FVKESK. Between the trimmed V and J ends, which lost 1 base and 10 bases, there was a span of 10 bases. The CDR3 bases are TGTGCCAGCAGCCAAGTTTCAGGGTCAGCTTTCTTT. This sequence encodes CASSQVSGSAFF.